Listed here are 9 T cell receptor beta chains from one sample, sequenced in a study of molecular identifiers for immune sequencing clone quantification. TCRdb redid the calling of the PCR reads with MiXCR, one entry per CDR3 protein. Altogether about 510,000 distinct CDR3 sequences are present, about 21% being singletons, with the ten largest covering about 0.8%. The sequencing sample was made of naive CD8+ T cells from blood, with Jurkat cell RNA spiked in. Subset given: FACS-sorted CD8+CD4-CCR7+CD45RA+ naive T cells. These TCRs come from a human donor in good health. Some libraries in this study had Jurkat cell RNA spiked in.

V is TRBV4-3 and J is TRBJ2-3; D not certain. Germline assignment: CDR1 LGHNA and CDR2 YSLEER. The CDR3 runs to 14 residues. V lost 4 bases and J lost 4, with 12 bases in between. DNA of the CDR3: TGCGCCAGCAGCCTAGATCCGATGCCAGATACGCAGTATTTT. Its translation: CASSLDPMPDTQYF.

The chain combines TRBV20-1 with TRBJ1-5; D is unresolved. CDR3 length equals 12 residues. Germline V gene data show CDR1 as DFQATT and CDR2 as SNEGSKA (reference sequence). The ends were cut back, 7 bases at V and 5 bases at J, with 12 bases in the middle. CDR3 DNA sequence: TGCAGTGGCCACATGAGCGATCAGCCCCAGCATTTT. It codes for CSGHMSDQPQHF.

This clonotype was counted many times. V gene TRBV5-1 combines with J gene TRBJ2-7; 8 bases align to TRBD1. The CDR3 sequence is 14 residues long. The ends lost 0 bases at V and 5 bases at J; junction bases unmatched: 4. CDR1 SGHRS and CDR2 YFSETQ come from the germline V gene. CDR3 DNA sequence: TGCGCCAGCAGCTTGGTGACAGGGGCCAACGAGCAGTACTTC. Protein sequence: CASSLVTGANEQYF.

In its sample, this clonotype was seen a few times. V is TRBV23-1 and J is TRBJ2-7, with no clear D. TRBV23-1 is an ORF, with its function uncertain. CDR3 length: 13 amino acids. V was clipped by 5 bases and J by 7 bases, with 15 bases between them. The CDR3 DNA sequence: TGCGCCAGCAGTGCCCTGTACATGAGGGAGCAGTACTTC. It translates to CASSALYMREQYF.

This clonotype was detected only a few times. The chain links TRBV11-2 to TRBJ2-7, with a tentative D call TRBD1 (6 bases). Germline V gene sequence: CDR1 SGHAT, CDR2 FQNNGV. The CDR3 length is 14 residues. V was trimmed by 4 bases and J by 3 bases, leaving 13 bases between them. The CDR3 nucleotides are TGTGCCAGCAGCTCCCCACAGGGCCGCTACGAGCAGTACTTC. Translated: CASSSPQGRYEQYF.

In the case of this clonotype: This may be a read error, as it is one base from a much larger clone. The chain employs TRBV12-3 or TRBV12-4 and TRBJ2-1; 8 nucleotides match TRBD2. CDR3 length: 16 residues. The DNA of the CDR3 is TGTGCCGGCAGTTTACTGCTATACCCAGCGGGGGATGAGCAGTTCTTC. Protein: CAGSLLLYPAGDEQFF.

The V gene is TRBV19, the J gene TRBJ2-7; 9 bases align to TRBD1. This CDR3 has 15 residues. Looked up from germline, CDR1 is LNHDA and CDR2 is SQIVND (reference sequence). Trimming at V came to 5 bases and at J to 3 bases, leaving 8 bases not matched to a gene. In DNA form, the CDR3 reads TGTGCCAGTAGTCCGGGGACAGGGAACCTCTACGAGCAGTACTTC. This translates into CASSPGTGNLYEQYF.

The chain employs TRBV12-3 or TRBV12-4 and TRBJ1-5; 7 bases match TRBD1. The CDR3 is 14 amino acids. With 5 bases clipped from V and 15 bases from J, the junction kept 16 bases outside the gene matches. The CDR3 here is CASSKGQSIGARHF. The CDR3, as DNA: TGTGCCAGCAGTAAGGGACAGTCCATCGGGGCCCGGCATTTT.

This clonotype was seen many times. The genes are TRBV5-4 and TRBJ2-3; D gene ambiguous. CDR1 SGHNT and CDR2 YYREEE come from the germline V gene (reference sequence). The CDR3 loop spans 14 amino acids. V dropped 4 bases and J dropped 6 bases, with 15 bases sitting between them. CDR3 DNA: TGTGCCAGCAGCCTGGGAACCTCACGGGATACGCAGTATTTT. It specifies CASSLGTSRDTQYF.